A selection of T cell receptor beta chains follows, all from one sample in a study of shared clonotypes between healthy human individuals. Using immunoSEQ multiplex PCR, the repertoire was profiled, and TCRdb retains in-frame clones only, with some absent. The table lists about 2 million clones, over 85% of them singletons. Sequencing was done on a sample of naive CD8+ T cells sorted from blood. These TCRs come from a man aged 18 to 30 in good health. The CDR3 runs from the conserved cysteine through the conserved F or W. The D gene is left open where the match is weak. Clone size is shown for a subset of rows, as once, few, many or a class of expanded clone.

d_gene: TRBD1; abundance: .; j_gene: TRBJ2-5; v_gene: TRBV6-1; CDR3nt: TGTGCCAGCAGCGGGACAGGGGGCTACGAGACCCAGTACTTC; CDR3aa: CASSGTGGYETQYF
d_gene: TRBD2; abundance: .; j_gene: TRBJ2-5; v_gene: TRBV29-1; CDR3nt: TGCAGCGTTGAGGCTAGCGGGAGGGCCGTGGAGACCCAGTACTTC; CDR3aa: CSVEASGRAVETQYF
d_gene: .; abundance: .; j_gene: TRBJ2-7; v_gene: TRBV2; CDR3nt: TGTGCCAGCAGTGTAATGACAGGCTACGAGCAGTACTTC; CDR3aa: CASSVMTGYEQYF
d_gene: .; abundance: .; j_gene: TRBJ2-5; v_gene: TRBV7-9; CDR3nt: TGTGCCAGCAGCTCGCCGGCGGCGGGAACGCCAGAGACCCAGTACTTC; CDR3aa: CASSSPAAGTPETQYF
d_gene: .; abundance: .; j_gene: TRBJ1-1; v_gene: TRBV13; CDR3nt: TGTGCCAGCAGCTTTGCAGGGGCAAGGATGAACACTGAAGCTTTCTTT; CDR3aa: CASSFAGARMNTEAFF
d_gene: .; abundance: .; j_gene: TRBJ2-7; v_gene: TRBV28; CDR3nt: TGTGCCAGCAGTTGGGGGGAAGACGAGCAGTACTTC; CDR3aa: CASSWGEDEQYF
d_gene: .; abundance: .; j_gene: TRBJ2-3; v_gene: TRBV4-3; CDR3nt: TGCGCCAGCAGCCAAGAGTCCACAGATACGCAGTATTTT; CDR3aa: CASSQESTDTQYF
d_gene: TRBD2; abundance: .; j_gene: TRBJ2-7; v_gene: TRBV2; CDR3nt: TGTGCCAGCAGCGGGTCGACTAGCGGGAGTACAGTTTCACGGGAGCAGTACTTC; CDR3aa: CASSGSTSGSTVSREQYF
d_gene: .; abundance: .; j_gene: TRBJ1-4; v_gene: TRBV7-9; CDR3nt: TGTGCCAGCAGCCGTGTAGGGGAAAAACTGTTTTTT; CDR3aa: CASSRVGEKLFF
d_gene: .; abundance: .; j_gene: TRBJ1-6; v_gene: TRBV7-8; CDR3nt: TGTGCCACAAACGGCGCAGTTAATAATTCACCCCTCCACTTT; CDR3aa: CATNGAVNNSPLHF
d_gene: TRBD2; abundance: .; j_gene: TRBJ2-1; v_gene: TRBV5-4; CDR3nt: TGTGCCAGCAGCTTGGTCGCGGGAGTTGGGTTTGAGCAGTTCTTC; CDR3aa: CASSLVAGVGFEQFF
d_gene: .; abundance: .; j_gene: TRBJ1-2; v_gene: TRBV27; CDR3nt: TGTGCCAGCAGTTTTAAGGGCGGAATTTATGGCTACACCTTC; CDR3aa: CASSFKGGIYGYTF
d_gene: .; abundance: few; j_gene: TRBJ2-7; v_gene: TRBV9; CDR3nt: TGTGCCAGCAGCGCTGGCTCAGGGGGAGGCGAGCAGTACTTC; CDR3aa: CASSAGSGGGEQYF
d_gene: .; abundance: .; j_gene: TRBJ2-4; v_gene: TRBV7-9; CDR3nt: TGTGCCAGCAGTTTTATATCACCCGGGGCTAACATTCAGTACTTC; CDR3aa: CASSFISPGANIQYF
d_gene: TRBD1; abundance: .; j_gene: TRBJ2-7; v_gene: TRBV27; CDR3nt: TGTGCCAGCAGTCCTAGCAGGGGACAGGGAGGAATCTACGAGCAGTACTTC; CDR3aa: CASSPSRGQGGIYEQYF
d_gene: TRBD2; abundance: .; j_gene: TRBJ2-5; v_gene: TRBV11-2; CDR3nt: TGTGCCAGCAGACCCTGGGAGGGAGGGAAAGAGACCCAGTACTTC; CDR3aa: CASRPWEGGKETQYF
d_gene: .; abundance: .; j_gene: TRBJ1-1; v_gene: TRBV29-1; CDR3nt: TGCAGCGTTGAAGACGCAGGGTTTAGTGAAGCTTTCTTT; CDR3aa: CSVEDAGFSEAFF
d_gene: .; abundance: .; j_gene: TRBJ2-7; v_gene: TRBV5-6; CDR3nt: TGTGCCAGCAGCTTGGCTGGGGGCCAGTCCTACGAGCAGTACTTC; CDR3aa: CASSLAGGQSYEQYF
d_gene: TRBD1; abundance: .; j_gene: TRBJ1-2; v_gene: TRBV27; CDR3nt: TGTGCCAGCAGGACCTTCAGGGGGGCTAACTATGGCTACACCTTC; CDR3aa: CASRTFRGANYGYTF
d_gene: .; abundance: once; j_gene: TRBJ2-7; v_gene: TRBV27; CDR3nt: TGTGCCAGCAGTGTAAGGGTCGACTACGAGCAGTACTTC; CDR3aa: CASSVRVDYEQYF